The text below deals with one T cell receptor (beta chain). Its target is unknown. Expressed TCRB transcripts were sequenced after all isolated RNA was converted to cDNA. Read counts averaged around 3.5 million for samples of naive, central memory and regulatory T cells. Assay used: immunoSEQ multiplex PCR; TCRdb lists only in-frame clones, some missing. Found here are approximately 600,000 clones, 9.5% to 15% of them singletons; the top ten hold around 0.12%. The sample belongs to a study of beta chain features in type 1 diabetes. Study in general: Cell yields, age and gender were similar between patients and healthy donors. Whole-study results and caveats: More deletions and fewer insertions at VDJ junctions were seen in type 1 diabetes patients. Within each of all four CD4+ subsets, Type 1 diabetes patients had TCRB CDR3s that were moderately but significantly shorter.

The germline gives CDR1 SNHLY, CDR2 FYNNEI. There are 12 residues in the CDR3. The V and J ends lost 6 bases and 2 bases respectively, with 4 bases between them. Sample: naive CD4+ T cells from blood. This sequence joins TRBV2 and TRBJ2-2; D is ambiguous. The TCR originated in a man younger than 40 with type 1 diabetes. The CDR3 bases are TGTGCCAGCAGGGTTAACACCGGGGAGCTGTTTTTT. Its translation is CASRVNTGELFF.